This TCR beta chain comes out of a study of regulatory T cells in long-lasting Graves disease. Study-wide results and limits: Newly diagnosed disease favored TRBV20-1 and TRBJ2-1 over persistent disease.

Construction of TCR beta libraries relied on iRepertoire HTBI primers and on Arm-PCR targeting CDR3 regions. TCRdb used MiXCR to reprocess the multiplex PCR reads, holding one entry per CDR3 protein. Of about 500,000 distinct CDR3 sequences listed, around 12% are singletons. The time point here: newly diagnosed GD, antithyroid drugs for less than 3 months. With RNA extracted from PBMCs as input, the TCR library was made. From germline, CDR1 is LNHDA and CDR2 SQIVND (reference sequence). The CDR3 loop spans 18 amino acids. V was pared by 0 bases and J by 7 bases, with 22 bases between. With regard to this clonotype: What it binds is not known.

These data were likewise used in another study, on T cells in Graves' hyperthyroidism and ophthalmopathy. That study adds: The HTBI primer set was used in a first-round RT-PCR of the TCR CDR3. In blood, most of the thyroid clonotypes expanded above 0.001 were also present. Ophthalmopathy could be told apart from stable hyperthyroidism with a 13 V-J model.

The sequence came from a woman under 40 with Graves disease. Sequenced here: peripheral blood mononuclear cells (PBMCs), sampled at new diagnosis, from a patient treated with antithyroid drugs. The chain couples TRBV19 to TRBJ2-4; a possible D gene is TRBD1 (5 bases). Here the CDR3 reads CASSIDLRGAGAINIQYF. The CDR3 DNA reads as TGTGCCAGTAGTATAGATCTAAGAGGCGCTGGGGCTATTAACATTCAGTACTTC.